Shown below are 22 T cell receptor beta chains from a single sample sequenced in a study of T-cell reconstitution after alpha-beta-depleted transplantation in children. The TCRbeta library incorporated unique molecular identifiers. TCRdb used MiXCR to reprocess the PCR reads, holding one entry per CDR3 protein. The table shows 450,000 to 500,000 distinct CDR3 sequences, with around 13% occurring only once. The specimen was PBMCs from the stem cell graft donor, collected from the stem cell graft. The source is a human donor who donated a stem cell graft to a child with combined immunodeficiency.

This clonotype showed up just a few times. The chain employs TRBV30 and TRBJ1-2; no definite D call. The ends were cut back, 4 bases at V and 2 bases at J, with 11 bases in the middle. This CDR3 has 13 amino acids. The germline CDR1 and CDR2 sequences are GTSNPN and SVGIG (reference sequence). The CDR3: CAWTPVPNYGYTF. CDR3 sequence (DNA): TGTGCCTGGACGCCAGTGCCGAACTATGGCTACACCTTC.

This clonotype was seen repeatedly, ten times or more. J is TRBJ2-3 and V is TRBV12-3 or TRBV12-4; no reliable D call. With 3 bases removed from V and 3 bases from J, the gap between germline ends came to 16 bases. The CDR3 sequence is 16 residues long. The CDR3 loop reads CASSFVGAVTTDTQYF. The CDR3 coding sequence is TGTGCCAGCAGTTTCGTAGGCGCGGTAACTACAGATACGCAGTATTTT.

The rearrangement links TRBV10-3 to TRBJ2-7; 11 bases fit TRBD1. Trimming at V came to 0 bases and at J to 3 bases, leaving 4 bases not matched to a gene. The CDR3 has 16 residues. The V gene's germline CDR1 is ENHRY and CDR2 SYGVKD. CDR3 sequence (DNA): TGTGCCATCAGTGAGTCGGGGGGACAGGGGGTCTACGAGCAGTACTTC. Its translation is CAISESGGQGVYEQYF.

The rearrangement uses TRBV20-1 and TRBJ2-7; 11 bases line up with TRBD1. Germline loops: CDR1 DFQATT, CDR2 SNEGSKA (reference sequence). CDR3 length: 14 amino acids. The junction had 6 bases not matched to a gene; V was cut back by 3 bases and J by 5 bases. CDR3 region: CSASLGQGVDEQYF. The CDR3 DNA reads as TGCAGTGCTAGTCTGGGACAGGGGGTCGACGAGCAGTACTTC.

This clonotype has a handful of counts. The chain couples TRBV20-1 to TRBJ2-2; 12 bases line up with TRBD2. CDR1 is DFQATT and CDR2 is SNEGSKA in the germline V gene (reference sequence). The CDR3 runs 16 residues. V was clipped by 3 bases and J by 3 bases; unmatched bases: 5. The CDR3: CSARLAGGGYTGELFF. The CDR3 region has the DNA TGCAGTGCTAGGCTAGCGGGAGGGGGGTACACCGGGGAGCTGTTTTTT.

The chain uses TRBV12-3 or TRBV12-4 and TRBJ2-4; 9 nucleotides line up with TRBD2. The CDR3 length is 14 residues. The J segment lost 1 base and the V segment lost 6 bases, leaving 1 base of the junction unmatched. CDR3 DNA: TGTGCCAGCAGCCTAGCGGGGGCCAAAAACATTCAGTACTTC. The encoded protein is CASSLAGAKNIQYF.

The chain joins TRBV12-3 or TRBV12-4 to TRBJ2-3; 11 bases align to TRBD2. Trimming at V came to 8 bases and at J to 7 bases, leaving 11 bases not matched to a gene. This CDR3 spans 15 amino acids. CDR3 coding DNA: TGTGCCAGCGGCGATAGCGGGGGGGACCTTAATACGCAGTATTTT. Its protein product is CASGDSGGDLNTQYF.

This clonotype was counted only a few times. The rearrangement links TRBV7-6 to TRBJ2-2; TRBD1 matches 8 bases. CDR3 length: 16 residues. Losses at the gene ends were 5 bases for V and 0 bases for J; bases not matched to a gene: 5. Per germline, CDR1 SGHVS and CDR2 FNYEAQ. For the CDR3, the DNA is TGTGCCAGCAGCCCGACAGGGGTCCCGAACACCGGGGAGCTGTTTTTT. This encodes CASSPTGVPNTGELFF.

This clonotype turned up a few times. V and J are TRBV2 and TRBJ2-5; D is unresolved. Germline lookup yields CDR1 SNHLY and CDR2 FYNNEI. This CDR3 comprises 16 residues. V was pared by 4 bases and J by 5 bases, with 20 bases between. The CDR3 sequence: CASSGGEDGLWETQYF. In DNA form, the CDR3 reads TGTGCCAGCAGTGGAGGAGAGGACGGTCTTTGGGAGACCCAGTACTTC.

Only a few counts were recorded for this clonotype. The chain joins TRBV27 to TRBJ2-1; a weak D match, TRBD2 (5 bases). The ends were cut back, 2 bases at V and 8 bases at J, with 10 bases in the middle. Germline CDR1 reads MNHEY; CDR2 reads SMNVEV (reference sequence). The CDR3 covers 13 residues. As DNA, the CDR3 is TGTGCCAGCAGTTTAAGTAGGGAGTATGAGCAGTTCTTC. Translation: CASSLSREYEQFF.

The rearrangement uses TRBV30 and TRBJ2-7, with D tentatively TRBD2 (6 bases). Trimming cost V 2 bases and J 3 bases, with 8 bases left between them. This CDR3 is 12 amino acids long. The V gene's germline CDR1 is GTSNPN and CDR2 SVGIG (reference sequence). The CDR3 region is CAWSFGGYEQYF. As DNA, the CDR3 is TGTGCCTGGAGTTTCGGGGGCTACGAGCAGTACTTC.

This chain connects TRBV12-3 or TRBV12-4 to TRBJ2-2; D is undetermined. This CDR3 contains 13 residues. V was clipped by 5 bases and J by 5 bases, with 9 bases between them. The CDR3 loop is CASSLTLTGELFF. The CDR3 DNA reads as TGTGCCAGCAGTCTAACTCTTACCGGGGAGCTGTTTTTT.

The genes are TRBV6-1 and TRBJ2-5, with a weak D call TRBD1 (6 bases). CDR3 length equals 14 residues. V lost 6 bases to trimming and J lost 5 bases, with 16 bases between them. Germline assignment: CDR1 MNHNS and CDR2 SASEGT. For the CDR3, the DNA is TGTGCCAGCAGGAACAGGGCCGACTGGGAGACCCAGTACTTC. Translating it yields CASRNRADWETQYF.

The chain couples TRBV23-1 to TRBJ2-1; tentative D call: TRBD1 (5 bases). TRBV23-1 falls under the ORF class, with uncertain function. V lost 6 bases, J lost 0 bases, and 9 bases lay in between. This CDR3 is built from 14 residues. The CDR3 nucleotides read TGCGCCAGCAGCGAGACAGCCTCCTACAATGAGCAGTTCTTC. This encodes CASSETASYNEQFF.

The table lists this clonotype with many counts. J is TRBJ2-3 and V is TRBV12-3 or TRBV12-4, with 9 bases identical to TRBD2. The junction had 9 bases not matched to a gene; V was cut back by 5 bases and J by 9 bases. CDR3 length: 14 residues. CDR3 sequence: CASSRTSATRTQYF. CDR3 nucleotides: TGTGCCAGCAGTAGGACTAGCGCCACAAGGACGCAGTATTTT.

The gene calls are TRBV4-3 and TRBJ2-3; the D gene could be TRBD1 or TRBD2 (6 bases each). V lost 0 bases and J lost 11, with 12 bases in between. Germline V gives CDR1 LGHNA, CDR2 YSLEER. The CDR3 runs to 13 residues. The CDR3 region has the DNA TGCGCCAGCAGCCAAGATAGAGGGGGAGGGCAGTATTTT. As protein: CASSQDRGGGQYF.

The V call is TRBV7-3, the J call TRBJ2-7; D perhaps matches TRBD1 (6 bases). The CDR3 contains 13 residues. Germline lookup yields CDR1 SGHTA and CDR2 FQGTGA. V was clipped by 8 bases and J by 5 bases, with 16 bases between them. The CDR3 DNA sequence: TGTGCCAGCTCCCCCCAGGGGCTGGACGAGCAGTACTTC. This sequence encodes CASSPQGLDEQYF.

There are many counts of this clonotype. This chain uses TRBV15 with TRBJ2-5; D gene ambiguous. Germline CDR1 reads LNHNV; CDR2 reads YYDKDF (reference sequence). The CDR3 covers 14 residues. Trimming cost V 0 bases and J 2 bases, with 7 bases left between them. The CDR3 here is CATSRDKVQETQYF. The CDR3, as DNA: TGTGCCACCAGCAGAGATAAGGTACAAGAGACCCAGTACTTC.

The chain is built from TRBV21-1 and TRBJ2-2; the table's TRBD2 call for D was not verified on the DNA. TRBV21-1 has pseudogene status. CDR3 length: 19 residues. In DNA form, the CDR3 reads TGTGCCAGCGTAACCCGGGGACTAGCGGGAGCGGGAGTCACCGGGGAGCTGTTTTTT. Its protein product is CASVTRGLAGAGVTGELFF.

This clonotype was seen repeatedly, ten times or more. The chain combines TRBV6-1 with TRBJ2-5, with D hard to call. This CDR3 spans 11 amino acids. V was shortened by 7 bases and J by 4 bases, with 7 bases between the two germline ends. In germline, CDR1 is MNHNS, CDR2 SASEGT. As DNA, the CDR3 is TGTGCCAGCACCCTTCGAGAGACCCAGTACTTC. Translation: CASTLRETQYF.

Here the CDR3 reads CASSFLDASYEQYF. DNA for the CDR3: TGTGCCAGCAGCTTTCTGGACGCTTCCTACGAGCAGTACTTC. This sequence joins TRBV5-8 and TRBJ2-7, with D unclear. Germline V gives CDR1 SGHTS, CDR2 YDEGEE. V lost 2 bases, J lost 1 base, and 10 bases lay in between. The CDR3 length is 14 residues.

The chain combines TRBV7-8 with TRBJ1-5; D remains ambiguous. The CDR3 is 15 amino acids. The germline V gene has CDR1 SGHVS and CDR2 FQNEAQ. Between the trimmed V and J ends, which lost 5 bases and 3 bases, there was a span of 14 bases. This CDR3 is CASSRARVLNQPQHF. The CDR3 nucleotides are TGTGCCAGCAGCAGGGCTCGGGTCCTCAATCAGCCCCAGCATTTT.